The entry that follows covers one T cell receptor (beta chain) sequence. This entry is derived from a study of cytomegalovirus exposure and HLA in healthy donors. Across the study: Among the 400 or so donors who were genotyped, over 70% fell in the genetic ancestry cluster that is associated with self-reported Caucasian donors.

Though probably carrying unrecorded immune exposures, donors were nominally healthy at sampling. Vbeta (60) and Jbeta (13) primers were used in the PCR. Profiled with immunoSEQ multiplex PCR; TCRdb holds only in-frame clones, not every one. The top ten clones hold 7.4% of a sample with approximately 170,000 clones, over 70% of them seen once. V dropped 2 bases and J dropped 6; count of bases not matched to a gene: 8. CDR1 and CDR2 from the germline V gene are GTSNPN and SVGIG (reference sequence). CDR3 length: 14 amino acids. The TCR was taken from a male donor in good health and CMV-seropositive. The chain has TRBV30 and TRBJ2-5; 8 bases line up with TRBD1. Sequencing was performed on PBMCs. The CDR3 spells CAWSLDRGTKTQYF. The CDR3 coding sequence is TGTGCCTGGAGTCTAGACAGGGGTACTAAGACCCAGTACTTC.